This T cell receptor beta chain was identified in a study of T cells in Graves' hyperthyroidism and ophthalmopathy (dated by TCRdb to about 2019). The study in broad terms: Peripheral blood samples were taken at the time of initial diagnosis, prior to any treatment. TCR V-J signatures able to tell the groups apart were searched for in a discovery cohort of approximately 95 patients, of whom approximately 40 had Graves' ophthalmopathy and under 65 had stable Graves' hyperthyroidism. Prospective prediction of ophthalmopathy was tested in an independent validation cohort of under 20 hyperthyroidism patients and around 16 patients who later progressed to ophthalmopathy. The approximately 100 discovery patients were divided at random into training and test sets in a 7:3 ratio. In addition, the study compared T-cell repertoires in thyroid tissue and in blood from about six Graves' hyperthyroidism patients. After sampling, hyperthyroidism patients received methimazole starting at 30 mg daily, and ophthalmopathy patients received high-dose intravenous methylprednisolone. TCR Vbeta CDR3 sequencing of around 130 peripheral blood samples (roughly 43 ophthalmopathy, roughly 72 hyperthyroidism and some 17 progressor patients) is reported in the paper. The research as a whole found: Most expanded thyroid clonotypes (frequency above 0.001) were also detected in blood, suggesting blood repertoires may reflect thyroid immune responses. Sample size was not statistically predetermined, and investigators were not blinded to group allocation. Ophthalmopathy was separated from stable hyperthyroidism by a 13 V-J signature model, with 85% to 90% sensitivity and about 81% specificity obtained in cross-validation and 80%/75% obtained in testing. In validation, progression to ophthalmopathy was predicted by the model with 55% to 71% sensitivity and 72.22% specificity, a median of roughly 6 months before onset.

The trim is 4 bases for V and 0 bases for J, with a gap of 13 bases between the germline ends. CDR1 is given as ENHRY and CDR2 as SYGVKD, both from the germline V gene. Its CDR3 holds 15 amino acids, cysteine through phenylalanine. Of the read, only the CDR3 DNA is kept; its 45 bases are in frame from base 1. Ophthalmopathy patients had moderately to severely active disease, Clinical Activity Score of at least 3, NOSPECS grade of at least 4, and duration under 3 months. Exclusion was applied to patients with uncontrolled infections, other autoimmune diseases, pregnancy or lactation. Diagnoses relied on clinical symptoms, serum thyroxine and TRAb, thyroid ultrasound and orbital computed tomography. PBMCs were isolated from about 10 ml of fresh peripheral blood by Ficoll-Paque density gradient centrifugation. Total RNA was extracted using Trizol reagent, and RNA quality was assessed on an Agilent 2100 Bioanalyzer.

The TCR beta CDR3 regions were amplified from the RNA transcripts. A first-round RT-PCR of the TCR CDR3 used the HTBI primer set with the Qiagen OneStep RT-PCR kit. The libraries were constructed in a second round of multiplex PCR and then size-selected and purified. Sequencing of the libraries was done on an Illumina HiSeq2000 using paired-end 100 bp reads. Turning to the authors' computational methods: SOAPnuke was used to process the raw data, with reads discarded if the reads contained adapters or uncalled bases, had a mean Phred below 15, or lacked an exact constant-primer or identifier match. High-quality paired reads were merged with COPE v1.2.5, and unique nucleotide sequences were defined as clonotypes. MiTCR v1.1 was used to align the clonotypes against IMGT TRBV, TRBD and TRBJ reference segments. Only V-J combinations with frequency above 0.0001, covering about 99% of repertoires, were analysed. A TCS score was defined as the ratio between F50 (clonal expansion) and ExV (chaos), using BLOSUM62-based TCRdist between CDR3 peptides within each V-J. Welch's t-statistics and random forest reduced fewer than 550 V-J features to 10 to 15, which were used in a naive Bayes classifier (R e1071). TCRdb reanalyzed the raw reads on its own, using fastp at Q25 for trimming and MiXCR for clone calling, and kept in-frame beta chains. Each entry is one CDR3 protein sequence, shown with its most common DNA and genes. The V and J calls reflect TCRdb's pipeline rather than the authors' work. The sample data list about 600,000 distinct CDR3 sequences, and approximately 15% of these were observed just once. Around 7% of the sample is in the top ten clones.

This clonotype was seen repeatedly, ten times or more. It has no known antigen specificity. The sample holds no much larger clone one base away, and base qualities are not on file. The rearranged chain carries TRBV10-3 and TRBJ2-7; the best D guess is TRBD2, with 5 bases matching. Specimen: blood. This clonotype was obtained from a woman aged 18-35 years with Graves' ophthalmopathy. The DNA reads TGTGCCATCAGTGTTTGGACCGGAGGCTCCTACGAGCAGTACTTC. Translation gives CAISVWTGGSYEQYF.